What follows are 31 T cell receptor beta chains derived from one specimen sequenced in a study of blood T cells in healthy people across ages. The authors ran a second PCR of 7 to 11 cycles using a sample-barcoded 5' primer and a J-beta primer mix. TCRdb reprocessed the 5' RACE reads via MiXCR and lists one record per CDR3 protein. The table lists fewer than 800,000 distinct CDR3 sequences, 32% of them singletons. Material for sequencing was blood. Receptor source: a woman older than 75 in good health.

This clonotype came up many times. This rearrangement joins TRBV7-8 to TRBJ1-5, with D maybe TRBD1 (5 bases). The CDR3 is 16 residues long. V shed 0 bases and J shed 4 bases, with 13 bases lying between them. Germline V lookup: CDR1 SGHVS, CDR2 FQNEAQ. CDR3 protein: CASSLAWQGGNQPQHF. The CDR3, as DNA: TGTGCCAGCAGCTTAGCTTGGCAGGGAGGGAATCAGCCCCAGCATTTT.

This sequence joins TRBV27 and TRBJ2-3; D is perhaps TRBD1 (6 bases). This CDR3 contains 17 residues. CDR1 MNHEY and CDR2 SMNVEV come from the germline V gene (reference sequence). Between the trimmed V and J ends, which lost 7 bases and 2 bases, there was a span of 22 bases. The CDR3 DNA is TGTGCCAGCATCCATATCGGGACAACGGGCCTCACAGATACGCAGTATTTT. Translated, it gives CASIHIGTTGLTDTQYF.

This clonotype has more than one count but fewer than ten. This may arise from a read error, as a much more abundant clone is one base away. The V and J genes are TRBV28 and TRBJ1-2; 7 bases map to TRBD1. The germline V gene has CDR1 MDHEN and CDR2 SYDVKM. This CDR3 comprises 16 residues. The CDR3 DNA reads as TGTGCCAACAGTTCCTATACAGGGGCGTATAACTATGGCTACACCTTC. Translation: CANSSYTGAYNYGYTF.

There are a few counts of this clonotype. V usage is TRBV29-1 and J usage is TRBJ2-7, with no clear D. In germline, CDR1 is SQVTM, CDR2 ANQGSEA. This CDR3 comprises 12 residues. Trimming pared 4 bases from V and 4 bases from J, leaving 11 bases between. The CDR3, as DNA: TGCAGCGTTGTTGGCAGGTCTTACGAGCAGTACTTC. Protein product: CSVVGRSYEQYF.

This CDR3 reads CASSSQGQGGGETQYF. The CDR3 DNA is TGTGCCAGCAGCTCTCAAGGACAGGGTGGCGGAGAGACCCAGTACTTC. V is TRBV7-9 and J is TRBJ2-5; 8 bases align to TRBD1. V dropped 4 bases and J dropped 4; count of bases not matched to a gene: 11. The CDR3 runs to 16 residues. From germline, CDR1 is SEHNR and CDR2 FQNEAQ (reference sequence).

This clonotype has only a few counts. The genes are TRBV29-1 and TRBJ2-1, with 13 nucleotides matching TRBD2. The CDR3 extends over 16 amino acids. V shed 2 bases, J shed 6 bases, and the junction held 7 bases outside the gene matches. CDR1 and CDR2 (germline): SQVTM, ANQGSEA. The CDR3 here is CSVEPGLAGEGNEQFF. The CDR3, as DNA: TGCAGCGTTGAACCCGGACTAGCGGGAGAAGGCAATGAGCAGTTCTTC.

As for this clonotype: A single base separates this from a much larger clone, so it may be a read error. This chain links TRBV12-3 or TRBV12-4 with TRBJ2-1, with TRBD2 identical over 9 bases. This CDR3 spans 15 amino acids. V lost 7 bases and J lost 7; bases outside the gene matches: 11. DNA for the CDR3: TGTGCCAGCATTATAGCGGGGGAAGTTCTTAATGAGCAGTTCTTC. Its protein is CASIIAGEVLNEQFF.

This clonotype showed up just a few times. V gene TRBV6-2 or TRBV6-3 combines with J gene TRBJ1-5, with D maybe TRBD1 (6 bases). CDR1 MNHEY and CDR2 SVGEGT come from the germline V gene. This CDR3 comprises 15 residues. V lost 6 bases and J 3 bases, leaving 15 bases between the germline ends. Here the CDR3 reads CASRRRRDNNQPQHF. The CDR3 DNA sequence: TGTGCCAGCAGGCGCCGACGGGACAACAATCAGCCCCAGCATTTT.

In DNA, the CDR3 is TGTGCCAGCACCCCAGGGGTGTACAATGAGCAGTTCTTC. Translated, it gives CASTPGVYNEQFF. V and J are TRBV6-6 and TRBJ2-1, with D tentatively TRBD1 (6 bases). The germline gives CDR1 MNHNY, CDR2 SVGAGI (reference sequence). V was clipped by 7 bases and J by 4 bases, with 11 bases between them. This CDR3 region has 13 residues.

The chain has TRBV5-1 and TRBJ2-3, with 8 bases aligning to TRBD1. After removal of 3 bases from V and 6 bases from J, the junction contained 12 bases not matched to a gene. Germline V gene sequence: CDR1 SGHRS, CDR2 YFSETQ. The CDR3 spans 16 residues. The CDR3 nucleotides read TGCGCCAGCAGCTCGGGCCGGACAGGGATGTCGGATACGCAGTATTTT. This codes for CASSSGRTGMSDTQYF.

The chain is built from TRBV6-6 and TRBJ1-1, with 8 bases that match TRBD1. The germline V gene encodes CDR1 MNHNY and CDR2 SVGAGI (reference sequence). The length of the CDR3 is 16 residues. After removal of 5 bases from V and 5 bases from J, the junction contained 13 bases not matched to a gene. The CDR3 nucleotides are TGTGCCAGCAGTGCACGGGGGACAGGAGCGGGGACTGAAGCTTTCTTT. It translates to CASSARGTGAGTEAFF.

At least ten counts were recorded for this clonotype. This chain connects TRBV20-1 to TRBJ1-2; D gene uncertain. The CDR3 spans 12 residues. Trimming removed 0 bases from V and 7 bases from J, with 9 bases in between. CDR1 is DFQATT and CDR2 is SNEGSKA in the germline V gene (reference sequence). This CDR3 is CSARDTRRGYTF. In DNA, the CDR3 is TGCAGTGCTAGAGATACGAGACGTGGCTACACCTTC.

CDR3 sequence reads: CASSPGQGLGSPLHF. CDR3 sequence (DNA): TGTGCCAGCTCACCAGGGCAGGGACTAGGGTCACCCCTCCACTTT. The gene calls are TRBV18 and TRBJ1-6; D may be TRBD1 (5 bases). There are 15 residues in the CDR3. Germline V gene lookup returns CDR1 KGHSH and CDR2 LQKENI. V was shortened by 2 bases and J by 10 bases, with 15 bases between the two germline ends.

Points on this clonotype: This could be a read error, since a much larger clone is one nucleotide away. CDR3 amino acids: CSAGTSGGGETQFF. The DNA of the CDR3 is TGCAGTGCTGGAACTAGCGGGGGGGGAGAGACCCAGTTCTTC. This chain links TRBV20-1 with TRBJ2-1, with TRBD2 identical over 13 bases. Germline CDR1 and CDR2: DFQATT and SNEGSKA (reference sequence). The CDR3 contains 14 residues. With V trimmed by 5 bases and J by 13 bases, 11 bases remained unmatched.

Note on this clonotype: This sequence may be a read error, since a much larger clone differs from it by one base. The chain carries TRBV20-1 and TRBJ1-6, with no clear D. The germline gives CDR1 DFQATT, CDR2 SNEGSKA (reference sequence). The CDR3 runs to 13 residues. For the CDR3, the DNA is TGCAGTGCTCCCCATCCTTGGGGTTCACCCCGCCACTTT. This codes for CSAPHPWGSPRHF.

The chain couples TRBV5-1 to TRBJ2-7; D may be TRBD1 or TRBD2 (5 bases each). Germline V gene sequence: CDR1 SGHRS, CDR2 YFSETQ. Trimming cost V 2 bases and J 6 bases, with 15 bases left between them. The CDR3 sequence is 14 residues long. In DNA form, the CDR3 reads TGCGCCAGCAGCTTCGGGACGGCCTGGGTCGAGCAGTACTTC. The encoded protein is CASSFGTAWVEQYF.

This clonotype was seen at least ten times. The chain is built from TRBV7-2 and TRBJ2-1, with D unclear. The CDR3 totals 15 residues. V was trimmed by 0 bases and J by 5 bases, leaving 11 bases between them. The V gene's germline CDR1 is SGHTA and CDR2 FQGNSA. CDR3 sequence (DNA): TGTGCCAGCAGCTTAGCCTTCGGGCCAAACAATGAGCAGTTCTTC. The encoded protein is CASSLAFGPNNEQFF.

With regard to this clonotype: The conserved closing phenylalanine or tryptophan is absent in this CDR3, likely reflecting a read error. The genes are TRBV7-9 and TRBJ1-2; D ambiguous. The CDR3 sequence is 14 residues long. V was clipped by 5 bases and J by 3 bases, with 13 bases between them. From germline, CDR1 is SEHNR and CDR2 FQNEAQ (reference sequence). CDR3: CASSHGDIYYGYTL. The CDR3 DNA is TGTGCCAGCAGCCATGGGGATATCTACTATGGCTACACCTTA.

This clonotype was detected ten times or more. CDR3 sequence (DNA): TGCGCCAGCTATCTGGGACAGGGGAAAGAGACCCAGTACTTC. This codes for CASYLGQGKETQYF. The V call is TRBV5-1, the J call TRBJ2-5, with 10 bases that match TRBD1. V lost 7 bases and J lost 3; bases outside the gene matches: 6. Germline V gene sequence: CDR1 SGHRS, CDR2 YFSETQ. This CDR3 spans 14 amino acids.

This clonotype was seen ten or more times. The chain recombines TRBV12-3 or TRBV12-4 with TRBJ1-6; 7 bases map to TRBD1. V shed 5 bases, J shed 9 bases, and the junction held 10 bases outside the gene matches. The CDR3 runs 15 residues. CDR3 in amino acids: CASSPSRTGGSPLHF. The CDR3 nucleotides are TGTGCCAGCAGTCCGAGCCGGACAGGTGGTTCACCCCTCCACTTT.

With regard to this clonotype: The junction departs from germline at one end; a sequencing error may be responsible. The V call is TRBV7-2, the J call TRBJ2-5; D not certain. The CDR3 length is 13 residues. Germline assignment: CDR1 SGHTA and CDR2 FQGNSA. CDR3 coding DNA: TGTGCCTGCAGCTCCAAGATACGAGAGACCCAGTACTTC. Translation gives CACSSKIRETQYF.

The chain links TRBV4-1 to TRBJ2-5; 8 nucleotides agree with TRBD2. The CDR3 contains 14 residues. Losses at the gene ends were 4 bases for V and 4 bases for J; bases not matched to a gene: 5. Germline values: CDR1 MGHRA, CDR2 YSYEKL. CDR3 amino acids: CASSPQGLVETQYF. The CDR3 DNA sequence: TGCGCCAGCAGCCCCCAGGGACTAGTAGAGACCCAGTACTTC.

The chain uses TRBV5-4 and TRBJ2-2, with 9 bases aligning to TRBD1. The germline V gene has CDR1 SGHNT and CDR2 YYREEE (reference sequence). The CDR3 length is 15 residues. V was clipped by 4 bases and J by 7 bases; unmatched bases: 8. CDR3 DNA sequence: TGTGCCAGCAGCGGCGGGACAGGGCTCGTCGGGGAGCTGTTTTTT. This gives the protein CASSGGTGLVGELFF.

In the case of this clonotype: Given a much more abundant clone one base away, this may be a read error. V and J are TRBV5-1 and TRBJ1-2; 7 positions match TRBD1. There are 14 residues in the CDR3. Germline CDR1 is SGHRS and CDR2 is YFSETQ. The CDR3 DNA is TGCGCCGGCAGCTTGGCCGTGGGACAGAACTACTACACCTTC. Translating gives CAGSLAVGQNYYTF.

This clonotype was seen repeatedly, ten times or more. The rearrangement joins TRBV6-5 to TRBJ1-2, with D possibly matching TRBD1 (6 bases). The V end was cut by 4 bases, the J end by 7 bases, with 16 bases between. This CDR3 has 14 residues. Germline-derived CDR1 and CDR2 are MNHEY and SVGAGI. CDR3 sequence reads: CASSFPGGQSGYTF. CDR3 coding DNA: TGTGCCAGCAGTTTCCCCGGAGGACAGTCTGGCTACACCTTC.

This clonotype has at least ten counts. The rearrangement uses TRBV7-3 and TRBJ2-3; D is uncertain. Trimming took 6 bases from V and 1 from J, leaving 14 bases between them. This CDR3 comprises 15 residues. The germline gives CDR1 SGHTA, CDR2 FQGTGA. CDR3 amino acids: CASSLDPAGTDTQYF. CDR3 coding DNA: TGTGCCAGCAGTTTGGACCCAGCAGGCACAGATACGCAGTATTTT.

This clonotype appeared many times. V usage is TRBV7-2 and J usage is TRBJ2-7; tentatively, D is TRBD1 (6 bases). The CDR3 runs to 15 residues. Germline loops: CDR1 SGHTA, CDR2 FQGNSA. The V end lost 7 bases, the J end lost 5 bases, and 21 bases lay between the germline ends. The CDR3 sequence is CASNSGAGFAHEQYF. The CDR3 region has the DNA TGTGCCAGCAATTCAGGGGCAGGGTTTGCCCACGAGCAGTACTTC.

Remarks on this clonotype: This could be a read error, since a much larger clone is one nucleotide away. As DNA, the CDR3 is TGTGCCAGCAGCCCCGCAGCCTCTGGATACACAGATACGCAGTATTTT. It translates to CASSPAASGYTDTQYF. The chain recombines TRBV9 with TRBJ2-3; D uncertain. Per germline, CDR1 SGDLS and CDR2 YYNGEE. Trimming stripped 4 bases from V and 2 bases from J, with 17 bases between. The CDR3 consists of 16 residues.

This clonotype was seen repeatedly, ten times or more. V is TRBV5-1 and J is TRBJ2-3; D unclear. The CDR3 spans 14 residues. With 5 bases removed from V and 0 bases from J, the gap between germline ends came to 10 bases. CDR1 SGHRS and CDR2 YFSETQ come from the germline V gene. As DNA, the CDR3 is TGCGCCAGCAGGCCAGTTCTTAGCACAGATACGCAGTATTTT. Its protein product is CASRPVLSTDTQYF.

Comments on this clonotype: A much larger clone lies a single base off, so this may be a read error. The chain combines TRBV20-1 with TRBJ2-1, with 7 bases identical to TRBD1. Germline loops: CDR1 DFQATT, CDR2 SNEGSKA (reference sequence). This CDR3 has 11 residues. CDR3 DNA sequence: TGCAGGGCTACCACAGGGGCGAATCAGTTCTTC. Translation gives CRATTGANQFF.

Only a few counts were recorded for this clonotype. A read error may be the cause here, since a much bigger clone is one base away. The V and J genes are TRBV6-2 or TRBV6-3 and TRBJ2-4; 10 bases match TRBD1. V was clipped by 6 bases and J by 14 bases; unmatched bases: 13. Germline V lookup: CDR1 MNHEY, CDR2 SVGEGT. CDR3 length: 14 amino acids. The CDR3 sequence: CASRSGTGATIKYF. CDR3 coding DNA: TGTGCCAGCAGGTCCGGGACAGGGGCAACGATAAAGTACTTC.